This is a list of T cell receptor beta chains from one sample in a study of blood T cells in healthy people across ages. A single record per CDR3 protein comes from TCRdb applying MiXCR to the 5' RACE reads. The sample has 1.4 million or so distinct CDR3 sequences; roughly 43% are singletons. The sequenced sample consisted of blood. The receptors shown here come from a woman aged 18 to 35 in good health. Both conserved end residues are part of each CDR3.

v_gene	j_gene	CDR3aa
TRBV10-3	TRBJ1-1	CAISGHMNTEAFF
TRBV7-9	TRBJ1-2	CASSFGGQVGYTF
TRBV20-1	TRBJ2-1	CSAIQGAAYNEQFF
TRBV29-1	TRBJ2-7	CSAVFLANSYEQYF
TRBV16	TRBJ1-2	CASSRGDRGGGYTF
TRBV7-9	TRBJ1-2	CASSQRGAETNYGYTF
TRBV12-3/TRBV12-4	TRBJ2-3	CASSFREGGKREYF
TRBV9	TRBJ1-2	CASSPTGLRINYGYTF
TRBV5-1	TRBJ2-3	CASSLGSSTDTQYF
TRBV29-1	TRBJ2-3	CSVELGAADTQYF
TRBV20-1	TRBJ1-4	CSANGGSGVLFF
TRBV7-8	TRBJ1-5	CASSLRRHGRNQPQHF
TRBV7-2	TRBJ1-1	CASSLVGFSGTEAFF
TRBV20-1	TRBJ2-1	CSARDARTGIGNEQFF
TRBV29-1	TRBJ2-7	CSVEGSGTQYF
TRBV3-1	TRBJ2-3	CASSPTGRGRADTQYF
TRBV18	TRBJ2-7	CASSPIGWAYEQYF
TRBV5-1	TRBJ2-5	CASSHRQAQGRETQYF
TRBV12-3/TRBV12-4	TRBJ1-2	CASSLQRRGGYTF
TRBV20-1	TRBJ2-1	CSARDLEGLYEQFF
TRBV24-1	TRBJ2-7	CATSDLFRGSNEQYF
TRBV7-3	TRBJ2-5	CASSSRDRVTQYF
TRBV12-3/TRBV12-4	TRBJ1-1	CASSPRFLKGGNTEAFF
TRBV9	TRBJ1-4	CASSVGRGATNEKLFF
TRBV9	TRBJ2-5	CASSVRVGEETQYF
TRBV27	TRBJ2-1	CASALAGGPYEQFF
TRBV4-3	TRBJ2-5	CASSRSWAPKETQYF
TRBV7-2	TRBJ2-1	CASRRGGGLYNEQFF
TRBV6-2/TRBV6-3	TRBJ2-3	CASSDIAGAFTDTQYF
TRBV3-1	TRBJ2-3	CASSQLDTQYF
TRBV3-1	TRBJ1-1	CASSQEGSELTGTEAFF
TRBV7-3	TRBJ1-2	CASSPRSGREGYTF
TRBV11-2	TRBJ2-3	CASSLGGLPWADTQYF
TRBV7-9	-	CASGKGQGANYEQYF
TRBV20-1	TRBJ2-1	CSPGGAGPSYNEQFF
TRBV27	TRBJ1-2	CASSLSWRLYGYTF
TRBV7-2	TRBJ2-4	CASSPRQGASLLQYF
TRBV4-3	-	CASSQESGTSAYNEQYF
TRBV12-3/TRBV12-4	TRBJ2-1	CAGSGRTSGSSYNEQFF
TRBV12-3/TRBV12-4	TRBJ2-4	CASSFVGVAKNIQYF
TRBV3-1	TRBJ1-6	CASSQAGSYNSPLHF
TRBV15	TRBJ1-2	CATSRDRAYGYTF
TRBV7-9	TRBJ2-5	CASSLPAGGQETQYF
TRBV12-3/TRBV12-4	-	CASSLNPMLGYNEQYF
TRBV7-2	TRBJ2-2	CASRAEQRLAGWTGELFF
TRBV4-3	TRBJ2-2	CASSPRHSETGELFF
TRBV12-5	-	CASGLVHAWDRVHEQYF